This passage covers 7 T cell receptor beta chains from one sample sequenced in a study of shared clonotypes between healthy human individuals. TCRdb's copy holds only in-frame clones and misses some; the assay was immunoSEQ multiplex PCR. Seen here are 2 million to 2.5 million clones, approximately 93% observed once, and the top ten hold approximately 0.35%. Sequences were obtained from naive CD4+ T cells from PBMCs. As for subset: CD45RA+ positively selected. Source of these receptors: a man younger than 35 in good health. Some clones in this sample may be carry-over from other donors' samples.

The count of this clone is one. This chain uses TRBV4-1 with TRBJ2-1; D ambiguous. The CDR3 length is 15 residues. Germline values: CDR1 MGHRA, CDR2 YSYEKL. Trimming pared 8 bases from V and 0 bases from J, leaving 14 bases between. CDR3 protein: CASAQPRSSYNEQFF. CDR3 coding DNA: TGCGCCAGCGCCCAACCCAGGAGCTCCTACAATGAGCAGTTCTTC.

This rearrangement joins TRBV5-4 to TRBJ2-7, with 12 bases lining up with TRBD2. V trimming: 4 bases; J trimming: 0 bases; junction bases outside the gene matches: 5. Looked up from germline, CDR1 is SGHNT and CDR2 is YYREEE (reference sequence). The CDR3 length is 16 residues. The DNA for the CDR3 is TGTGCCAGCAGCCCCGGGACTAGCGGGCTCTCCTACGAGCAGTACTTC. Amino acids: CASSPGTSGLSYEQYF.

The chain has TRBV7-2 and TRBJ2-3, with no clear D. Trimming removed 7 bases at V and 6 bases at J, with 14 bases between. This CDR3 has 13 residues. Germline V gene sequence: CDR1 SGHTA, CDR2 FQGNSA. The DNA of the CDR3 is TGTGCCAGCACCCGTACTTATTCGGATACGCAGTATTTT. Its protein product is CASTRTYSDTQYF.

The gene calls are TRBV6-1 and TRBJ2-3, with D possibly matching TRBD2 (6 bases). From germline, CDR1 is MNHNS and CDR2 SASEGT. Trimming pared 6 bases from V and 6 bases from J, leaving 19 bases between. CDR3 length: 15 amino acids. The CDR3 here is CASRAGRNLVDTQYF. CDR3 nucleotides: TGTGCCAGCAGGGCGGGGCGGAACCTGGTGGATACGCAGTATTTT.

V usage is TRBV18 and J usage is TRBJ1-4; maybe TRBD1 (5 bases). From germline, CDR1 is KGHSH and CDR2 LQKENI. The CDR3 consists of 16 residues. Trimming removed 2 bases at V and 1 base at J, with 11 bases between. Written as DNA, the CDR3 is TGTGCCAGCTCACCATGGTCAGGACAAACTAATGAAAAACTGTTTTTT. Amino acid sequence: CASSPWSGQTNEKLFF.

This clone has more than one count but fewer than ten. As DNA, the CDR3 is TGCAGTGCTTCGGACAGGCGAGGCTACACCTTC. Translating it yields CSASDRRGYTF. The chain combines TRBV20-1 with TRBJ1-2, with 7 bases aligning to TRBD1. The CDR3 contains 11 residues. Trimming removed 5 bases from V and 8 bases from J; junction bases left unmatched: 5. Germline CDR1 and CDR2: DFQATT and SNEGSKA (reference sequence).

This clone was picked up one time. This chain joins TRBV6-1 and TRBJ2-4, with D possibly matching TRBD2 (5 bases). Trimming removed 1 base from V and 3 bases from J, with 16 bases in between. Germline V gene lookup returns CDR1 MNHNS and CDR2 SASEGT. The CDR3 totals 17 residues. The CDR3 reads CASSEVIRGVGKNIQYF. CDR3 coding DNA: TGTGCCAGCAGTGAAGTCATTCGGGGAGTCGGCAAAAACATTCAGTACTTC.